The 13 T cell receptor beta chains below come from one sample, sequenced in a study of cytomegalovirus exposure and HLA in healthy donors. This PCR relied on a set of 60 Vbeta primers and 13 Jbeta primers. This table comes from immunoSEQ multiplex PCR, and its TCRdb copy is limited to in-frame clones, with some not included. The table shows 200,000 or so clones, with around 73% occurring only once. The source material was PBMCs. The receptors shown here come from a male donor in good health and CMV-seronegative.

The chain uses TRBV12-1 and TRBJ2-1; the table gives TRBD2 as D, unverified against the DNA. TRBV12-1 is a listed pseudogene. The CDR3 is made up of 19 amino acids. CDR3 DNA: TGTGCCAGCAGCTGGAGCCGGACTAGCGGAAGTAGTGGCGGGAATGAGCAGTTCTTC. It codes for CASSWSRTSGSSGGNEQFF.

This chain connects TRBV19 to TRBJ2-5, with TRBD2 matching over 11 bases. Germline V CDR1 and CDR2: LNHDA, SQIVND (reference sequence). This CDR3 has 16 residues. J gave up 5 bases and V 1 base, and 6 bases lay outside the gene matches. The CDR3 DNA reads as TGTGCCAGTAGTATAGCCGGACTAGCGGGTCGGGAGACCCAGTACTTC. This encodes CASSIAGLAGRETQYF.

As regards this clone: At one boundary the junction diverges from the germline segment, which might be a read error. This sequence joins TRBV5-1 and TRBJ2-6; 9 bases agree with TRBD1. Germline V gene data show CDR1 as SGHRS and CDR2 as YFSETQ. This CDR3 is 19 amino acids long. This CDR3 is CASSLIGPGQGSGANILTF. In DNA form, the CDR3 reads TGCGCCAGCAGCTTAATTGGGCCGGGACAGGGATCCGGGGCCAACATCCTGACTTTC.

The V and J genes are TRBV10-1 and TRBJ2-7, with 11 bases lining up with TRBD2. This CDR3 is 17 amino acids long. Trimming cost V 6 bases and J 9 bases; bases outside gene matches: 19. CDR1 is WNHNN, CDR2 SYGVQD, per germline (reference sequence). The CDR3 spells CASSFGGSGKLAGVQYF. DNA for the CDR3: TGCGCCAGCAGCTTTGGGGGATCCGGGAAACTAGCGGGAGTGCAGTACTTC.

J is TRBJ2-7 and V is TRBV29-1; 8 nucleotides match TRBD1. J was trimmed by 6 bases and V by 2 bases; bases with no gene match: 9. The CDR3 extends over 14 amino acids. Germline values: CDR1 SQVTM, CDR2 ANQGSEA. CDR3 region: CSVESGQGISEQYF. CDR3 DNA sequence: TGCAGCGTTGAATCAGGACAGGGAATCTCCGAGCAGTACTTC.

The rearrangement uses TRBV5-3 and TRBJ2-1; D remains unclear. TRBV5-3 is an ORF for which the function is uncertain. V was clipped by 4 bases and J by 6 bases, with 8 bases between them. This CDR3 has 12 residues. Here the CDR3 DNA reads TGTGCCAGAAGCCCGCTAGGCAATGAGCAGTTCTTC. This sequence encodes CARSPLGNEQFF.

This chain links TRBV9 with TRBJ2-7; TRBD2 is a possible D gene (6 bases). Germline V gene sequence: CDR1 SGDLS, CDR2 YYNGEE. The V end lost 1 base, the J end lost 5 bases, and 10 bases lay between the germline ends. The CDR3 is made up of 13 amino acids. The CDR3 sequence is CASSVSLAHEQYF. CDR3 in DNA: TGTGCCAGCAGCGTATCTCTAGCGCACGAGCAGTACTTC.

The chain couples TRBV6-1 to TRBJ1-1; TRBD1 agrees at 8 bases. Germline V gene data show CDR1 as MNHNS and CDR2 as SASEGT. The CDR3 has 13 amino acids. Trimming took 6 bases from V and 8 from J; bases not matched to a gene: 8. CDR3 loop: CASRNTGQGEAFF. CDR3 DNA: TGTGCCAGCAGAAATACCGGACAGGGAGAAGCTTTCTTT.

The V gene is TRBV9, the J gene TRBJ2-5, with D tentatively TRBD2 (5 bases). With the DNA end fitting TRBJ2-7 better, the J assignment may be wrong. Germline CDR1 and CDR2: SGDLS and YYNGEE. CDR3 length: 15 residues. CDR3 sequence: CASSVGAASSYEQYF. The CDR3 DNA reads TGTGCCAGCAGCGTAGGAGCGGCAAGCTCCTACGAGCAGTACTTC.

This clone has a handful of counts. V usage is TRBV19 and J usage is TRBJ1-4, with TRBD1 matching 12 bases. The CDR3 has 16 residues. The germline V gene encodes CDR1 LNHDA and CDR2 SQIVND (reference sequence). Trimming removed 5 bases from V and 6 bases from J; junction bases left unmatched: 7. CDR3 region: CASSARDRGLDEKLFF. In DNA, the CDR3 is TGTGCCAGTAGTGCCCGGGACAGGGGGCTTGATGAAAAACTGTTTTTT.

The chain employs TRBV19 and TRBJ2-3; D is unresolved. The CDR3 length is 14 residues. Germline V CDR1 and CDR2: LNHDA, SQIVND (reference sequence). Trimming stripped 5 bases from V and 4 bases from J, with 13 bases between. The CDR3: CASSFERSSDTQYF. The CDR3 DNA sequence: TGTGCCAGTAGTTTTGAACGGAGCTCAGATACGCAGTATTTT.

This chain joins TRBV5-5 and TRBJ2-7; the match to TRBD1 covers 7 bases. The CDR3 sequence is 13 residues long. In germline, CDR1 is SGHKS, CDR2 YYEKEE (reference sequence). V gave up 6 bases and J gave up 2 bases; unmatched junction bases: 5. DNA for the CDR3: TGTGCCAGCAATGCAGGGGGTCCCTACGAGCAGTACTTC. Protein: CASNAGGPYEQYF.

The chain's CDR3 is CASSLGTSGSSYEQYF. The CDR3, as DNA: TGTGCCAGCAGCTTGGGGACTAGCGGGAGCTCCTACGAGCAGTACTTC. The chain combines TRBV5-4 with TRBJ2-7; the match to TRBD2 covers 13 bases. Germline CDR1 SGHNT, CDR2 YYREEE (reference sequence). Losses at the gene ends were 0 bases for V and 0 bases for J; bases not matched to a gene: 0. There are 16 residues in the CDR3.